The following is a TCR beta chain sequence with its context. Antigen unknown. This CDR3 comprises 11 residues. Trimming pared 4 bases from V and 4 bases from J, leaving 8 bases between. Germline values: CDR1 SQVTM, CDR2 ANQGSEA. Assay: immunoSEQ multiplex PCR; the TCRdb copy retains only in-frame clones and omits some. The sample shows roughly 25,000 clones, about 77% of them seen only once. The sample is drawn from a study of OX40 agonist ivuxolimab in advanced cancers. Study conclusions and caveats: On average, CD8+ T cells had more expanded clones than CD4+.

The sequencing used CD4+ or CD8+ T cells sorted from blood, collected in a trial of the OX40 agonist ivuxolimab. This sequence joins TRBV29-1 and TRBJ2-7, with D uncertain. This receptor was obtained from an adult with an advanced solid tumor such as melanoma, head and neck, liver or kidney cancer. CDR3 bases: TGCAGCGTTGCTGAAAGTTACGAGCAGTACTTC. Residues: CSVAESYEQYF.